The 15 T cell receptor beta chains given below trace back to one sample, sequenced in a study of stem cell transplantation in POMP-related autoinflammatory disease. Profiling relied on immunoSEQ multiplex PCR, and the TCRdb table lists in-frame clones only, not all of them. There are over 30,000 clones in the sample; 80% to 90% occur only once, and more than 0.55% lies in the top ten. The sequenced sample was CD4+ T cells from PBMCs, obtained before stem cell transplantation. These receptors all stem from a human donor with POMP-related autoinflammation and immune dysregulation (PRAID).

The chain employs TRBV29-1 and TRBJ2-3; possibly TRBD1 for D (6 bases). The CDR3 covers 13 residues. Between the trimmed V and J ends, which lost 3 bases and 6 bases, there was a span of 13 bases. CDR1 is SQVTM and CDR2 is ANQGSEA in the germline V gene. CDR3: CSVELQGGDTQYF. As DNA, the CDR3 is TGCAGCGTTGAGTTACAGGGCGGGGATACGCAGTATTTT.

The rearrangement links TRBV18 to TRBJ1-3; maybe TRBD1 (5 bases). The CDR3 contains 12 residues. Trimming stripped 4 bases from V and 4 bases from J, with 5 bases between. The V gene's germline CDR1 is KGHSH and CDR2 LQKENI. The CDR3 is CASSRDGNTIYF. CDR3 nucleotide sequence: TGTGCCAGCTCACGGGACGGAAACACCATATATTTT.

V and J are TRBV4-1 and TRBJ2-7; no clear D gene. V gave up 4 bases and J gave up 0 bases, with 10 bases separating them. Germline assignment: CDR1 MGHRA and CDR2 YSYEKL. This CDR3 contains 14 residues. As DNA, the CDR3 is TGCGCCAGCAGCCCTGCCGAACGCTCCTACGAGCAGTACTTC. Translation: CASSPAERSYEQYF.

V usage is TRBV10-1 and J usage is TRBJ2-3; no reliable D call. Trimming took 4 bases from V and 6 from J, leaving 5 bases between them. The CDR3 is 11 amino acids. The germline CDR1 and CDR2 sequences are WNHNN and SYGVQD (reference sequence). The CDR3 here is CASSARDTQYF. For the CDR3, the DNA is TGCGCCAGCAGTGCGAGGGATACGCAGTATTTT.

This clone is a singleton in its sample. The chain is built from TRBV6-1 and TRBJ2-7; D gene ambiguous. Germline assignment: CDR1 MNHNS and CDR2 SASEGT. The CDR3 has 14 amino acids. V was cut by 4 bases and J by 7 bases, with 17 bases left in between. Written as DNA, the CDR3 is TGTGCCAGCAGTGGCCGGGCTCGCCATAGAGAGCAGTACTTC. Protein product: CASSGRARHREQYF.

The chain joins TRBV5-4 to TRBJ2-1, with D hard to call. This CDR3 region has 16 residues. V shed 0 bases and J shed 0 bases, with 10 bases lying between them. The V gene's germline CDR1 is SGHNT and CDR2 YYREEE (reference sequence). CDR3 in amino acids: CASSLAGPSSYNEQFF. The CDR3 nucleotides are TGTGCCAGCAGCTTGGCCGGTCCCAGCTCCTACAATGAGCAGTTCTTC.

The J gene is TRBJ2-1, the V gene TRBV19, with D tentatively TRBD1 (5 bases). The germline V gene has CDR1 LNHDA and CDR2 SQIVND (reference sequence). CDR3 size: 13 residues. Trimming took off 3 bases at V and 15 bases at J, with 18 bases between the two ends. This chain's CDR3 is CASSIPGLVKVFF. In nucleotides, the CDR3 is TGTGCCAGTAGTATTCCAGGGTTGGTAAAGGTGTTCTTC.

The chain has TRBV11-2 and TRBJ2-7; 10 bases align to TRBD2. CDR1 SGHAT and CDR2 FQNNGV come from the germline V gene. The CDR3 covers 18 residues. V was clipped by 1 base and J by 0 bases; unmatched bases: 9. Here the CDR3 reads CASSLVASGGQYSYEQYF. The CDR3 DNA is TGTGCCAGCAGCTTAGTGGCTAGCGGGGGCCAATACTCCTACGAGCAGTACTTC.

This rearrangement joins TRBV7-2 to TRBJ1-5, with 10 nucleotides matching TRBD1. The germline V gene has CDR1 SGHTA and CDR2 FQGNSA. Trimming took 5 bases from V and 0 from J; bases not matched to a gene: 13. The CDR3 sequence is 19 residues long. CDR3 region: CASSRTGTGDYYSNQPQHF. The DNA of the CDR3 is TGTGCCAGCAGCCGAACCGGGACAGGGGATTATTATAGCAATCAGCCCCAGCATTTT.

V gene TRBV7-3 combines with J gene TRBJ1-2; no clear D gene. The CDR3 extends over 14 amino acids. Deletions cut 1 base from V and 7 bases from J, with 13 bases between. Germline lookup yields CDR1 SGHTA and CDR2 FQGTGA. The CDR3, as DNA: TGTGCCAGCAGCTTAAACGGACGCATCCCTGGCTACACCTTC. Amino acid sequence: CASSLNGRIPGYTF.

J is TRBJ2-2 and V is TRBV28, with 8 bases matching TRBD1. Germline V CDR1 and CDR2: MDHEN, SYDVKM. V dropped 4 bases and J dropped 1; count of bases not matched to a gene: 5. The length of the CDR3 is 16 residues. In nucleotides, the CDR3 is TGTGCCAGCAGTTATGGGGACAGGCTGAACACCGGGGAGCTGTTTTTT. Its protein is CASSYGDRLNTGELFF. Combining the CDR3 with reference TRBV28 and TRBJ2-2 gives the whole variable domain DVKVTQSSRYLVKRTGEKVFLECVQDMDHENMFWYRQDPGLGLRLIYFSYDVKMKEKGDIPEGYSVSREKKERFSLILESASTNQTSMYLCASSYGDRLNTGELFFGEGSRLTVL.

The V call is TRBV2, the J call TRBJ2-3; tentative D call: TRBD2 (5 bases). CDR1 and CDR2 from the germline V gene are SNHLY and FYNNEI. This CDR3 has 14 residues. The ends were cut back, 7 bases at V and 0 bases at J, with 11 bases in the middle. The CDR3 loop reads CASMKEGSTDTQYF. CDR3 sequence (DNA): TGTGCCAGCATGAAAGAGGGAAGCACAGATACGCAGTATTTT.

The chain has TRBV18 and TRBJ2-7, with TRBD2 matching over 7 bases. Losses at the gene ends were 3 bases for V and 6 bases for J; bases not matched to a gene: 2. The germline V gene has CDR1 KGHSH and CDR2 LQKENI. The CDR3 sequence is 12 residues long. The CDR3 DNA is TGTGCCAGCTCACCGGGGGGGACCGAGCAGTACTTC. This translates into CASSPGGTEQYF.

The chain employs TRBV5-1 and TRBJ2-2; 8 bases align to TRBD1. Germline CDR1 is SGHRS and CDR2 is YFSETQ. The junction had 6 bases not matched to a gene; V was cut back by 1 base and J by 7 bases. This CDR3 spans 15 amino acids. This CDR3 reads CASSLIQGAIGELFF. In nucleotides, the CDR3 is TGCGCCAGCAGCTTGATTCAGGGGGCCATCGGGGAGCTGTTTTTT.

The chain couples TRBV15 to TRBJ2-1, with D possibly being TRBD1 or TRBD2 (5 bases each). The germline V and J ends were trimmed by 5 bases and 8 bases, with 25 bases remaining between them. Germline-derived CDR1 and CDR2 are LNHNV and YYDKDF (reference sequence). There are 17 residues in the CDR3. The CDR3 is CATSSIPGTLIFDEQFF. As DNA, the CDR3 is TGTGCCACCAGCTCTATCCCCGGGACCCTGATCTTCGATGAGCAGTTCTTC.